This T cell receptor beta chain was profiled in a study of T cells in Graves' hyperthyroidism and ophthalmopathy. Study results and caveats: Blood also showed most of the thyroid clonotypes that were expanded above 0.001.

To note about this clonotype: The antigen is undetermined.

Researchers amplified the TCR beta CDR3 regions from RNA transcripts. A first-round RT-PCR of the TCR CDR3 used the HTBI primer set. One entry per CDR3 protein, called by TCRdb with MiXCR from the multiplex PCR reads. The sample includes a few hundred thousand distinct CDR3 sequences, less than 20% of them seen just once. Germline V gene sequence: CDR1 MNHNS, CDR2 SASEGT. Unmatched junction bases numbered 9, after V lost 5 bases and J lost 2 bases. This CDR3 has 15 residues. Ophthalmopathy patients showed a Clinical Activity Score of at least 3, NOSPECS grade of at least 4 and duration under 3 months. The study excluded patients with uncontrolled infection, other autoimmune disease, pregnancy or lactation.

Input material: blood. The chain joins TRBV6-1 to TRBJ2-7; 7 nucleotides align to TRBD1. The source is a man younger than 35 with Graves' ophthalmopathy. The CDR3 is CASSLTGSGPYEQYF. The DNA for the CDR3 is TGTGCCAGCAGTTTGACAGGGTCCGGCCCCTACGAGCAGTACTTC.